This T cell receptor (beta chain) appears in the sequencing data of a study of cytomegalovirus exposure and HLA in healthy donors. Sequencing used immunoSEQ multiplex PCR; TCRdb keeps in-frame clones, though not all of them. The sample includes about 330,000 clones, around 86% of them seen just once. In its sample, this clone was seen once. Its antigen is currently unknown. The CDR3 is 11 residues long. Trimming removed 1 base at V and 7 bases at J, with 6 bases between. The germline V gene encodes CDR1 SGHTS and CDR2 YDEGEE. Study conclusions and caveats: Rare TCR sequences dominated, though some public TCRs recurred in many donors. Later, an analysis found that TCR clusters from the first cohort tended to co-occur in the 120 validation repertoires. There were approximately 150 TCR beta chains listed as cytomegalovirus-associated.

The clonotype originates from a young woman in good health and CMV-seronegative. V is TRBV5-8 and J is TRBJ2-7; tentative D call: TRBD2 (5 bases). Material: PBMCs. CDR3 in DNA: TGTGCCAGCAGCTTGCGAGGGGAGCAGTACTTC. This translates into CASSLRGEQYF. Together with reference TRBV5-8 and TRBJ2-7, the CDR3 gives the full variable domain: EAGVTQSPTHLIKTRGQQATLRCSPISGHTSVYWYQQALGLGLQFLLWYDEGEERNRGNFPPRFSGRQFPNYSSELNVNALELEDSALYLCASSLRGEQYFGPGTRLTVT.